This TCR beta chain was identified during a study of cytomegalovirus exposure and HLA in healthy donors. Study-level points and caveats: The authors later found TCR association rates varying by HLA locus, with DRB1 most and HLA-C fewest. The later analysis indicated that the majority of CMV-associated TCR beta chains appeared HLA-restricted. CMV antigen specificity was confirmed in vitro for a few CMV-associated chains.

The V and J ends lost 6 bases and 6 bases, in that order; junction bases with no gene match: 18. CDR3 length equals 17 residues. In germline, CDR1 is MDHEN, CDR2 SYDVKM. Researchers ran the PCR with 60 Vbeta and 13 Jbeta primers. The assay was immunoSEQ multiplex PCR, and TCRdb's table has in-frame clones only and misses some. The table includes some 140,000 clones, approximately 80% detected once. Notes on this clone: Its antigen is unknown.

Sequenced: PBMCs. This chain uses TRBV28 with TRBJ2-7; TRBD2 aligns across 9 bases. This clonotype was obtained from an older woman in good health and CMV-seronegative. The chain's CDR3 is CASSPNPIAGDPGEQYF. CDR3 coding DNA: TGTGCCAGCAGCCCCAACCCCATAGCGGGAGACCCGGGCGAGCAGTACTTC. Complete variable domain (other parts from reference TRBV28 and TRBJ2-7): DVKVTQSSRYLVKRTGEKVFLECVQDMDHENMFWYRQDPGLGLRLIYFSYDVKMKEKGDIPEGYSVSREKKERFSLILESASTNQTSMYLCASSPNPIAGDPGEQYFGPGTRLTVT.